One sample yielded the 9 T cell receptor beta chains listed below, sequenced in a study of blood T cell repertoires in COVID-19. This table comes from immunoSEQ multiplex PCR, and its TCRdb copy is limited to in-frame clones, with some not included. Altogether over 110,000 clones are present, approximately 88% being singletons, with the ten largest covering roughly 28%. Specimen: peripheral blood. The source is a human donor in a cohort sampled during active COVID-19.

In regard to this clone: This sample also contains other DNA sequences that code for the same CDR3. V usage is TRBV12-3 or TRBV12-4 and J usage is TRBJ2-7; D unresolved. The CDR3 loop spans 11 amino acids. Trimming pared 0 bases from V and 6 bases from J, leaving 3 bases between. This chain's CDR3 is CASSLAGEQYF. The DNA for the CDR3 is TGTGCCAGCAGTTTAGCCGGCGAGCAGTACTTC.

V is TRBV7-3 and J is TRBJ2-1; the D gene is possibly TRBD2 (6 bases). Germline-derived CDR1 and CDR2 are SGHTA and FQGTGA. V was shortened by 5 bases and J by 12 bases, with 20 bases between the two germline ends. The CDR3 loop spans 14 amino acids. As DNA, the CDR3 is TGTGCCAGCAGCAAAGAAGGCTCCACTAGCTCGCAGTTCTTC. It specifies CASSKEGSTSSQFF.

The CDR3 loop is CASSQFVNRGSYNEQFF. The CDR3 nucleotides are TGTGCCAGCAGCCAATTCGTGAACAGGGGTTCCTACAATGAGCAGTTCTTC. V gene TRBV16 combines with J gene TRBJ2-1; 7 nucleotides match TRBD1. Unmatched junction bases numbered 7, after V lost 1 base and J lost 1 base. The CDR3 covers 17 residues. CDR1 is KGHSY and CDR2 is FQNENV in the germline V gene.

V gene TRBV2 combines with J gene TRBJ1-4; 8 nucleotides agree with TRBD1. CDR3 size: 14 residues. V lost 3 bases to trimming and J lost 7 bases; unmatched junction nucleotides: 4. Germline V lookup: CDR1 SNHLY, CDR2 FYNNEI. CDR3 nucleotide sequence: TGTGCCAGCAGTGACAACAGGGGGGGTGAAAAACTGTTTTTT. Its protein product is CASSDNRGGEKLFF.

The chain links TRBV7-9 to TRBJ1-6; 11 nucleotides match TRBD1. CDR1 is SEHNR and CDR2 is FQNEAQ in the germline V gene (reference sequence). There are 18 residues in the CDR3. V shed 4 bases and J 9 bases; nucleotides not matched to a gene: 14. CDR3 in amino acids: CASSSTGTGGRIGSPLHF. The CDR3 DNA reads as TGTGCCAGCAGCTCGACCGGGACAGGGGGAAGGATTGGTTCACCCCTCCACTTT.

The chain carries TRBV5-1 and TRBJ2-7, with 10 bases matching TRBD1. V gave up 3 bases and J gave up 6 bases; unmatched junction bases: 9. The CDR3 has 15 amino acids. Per germline, CDR1 SGHRS and CDR2 YFSETQ. CDR3 coding DNA: TGCGCCAGCAGCTATGGACAGGGGGGCTCGATCGAGCAGTACTTC. This encodes CASSYGQGGSIEQYF.

The rearrangement links TRBV7-8 to TRBJ2-7, with 7 bases identical to TRBD1. The CDR3 loop spans 15 amino acids. From germline, CDR1 is SGHVS and CDR2 FQNEAQ. V shed 4 bases and J 3 bases; nucleotides not matched to a gene: 9. The chain's CDR3 is CASSWGTVEHYEQYF. The CDR3 DNA follows: TGTGCCAGCAGCTGGGGGACAGTCGAGCACTACGAGCAGTACTTC.

This chain connects TRBV18 to TRBJ1-1, with D possibly being TRBD1 (5 bases). The CDR3 is made up of 13 amino acids. Trimming left V 6 bases short and J 1 base short, with 9 bases between. Per germline, CDR1 KGHSH and CDR2 LQKENI. The CDR3 DNA reads TGTGCCAGCTCCCGCACAGGGAACACTGAAGCTTTCTTT. Protein: CASSRTGNTEAFF. The full variable domain, rest sourced from reference TRBV18 and TRBJ1-1, is NAGVMQNPRHLVRRRGQEARLRCSPMKGHSHVYWYRQLPEEGLKFMVYLQKENIIDESGMPKERFSAEFPKEGPSILRIQQVVRGDSAAYFCASSRTGNTEAFFGQGTRLTVV.

The CDR3 region has the DNA TGTGCCAGCTCACCACCGCGGGGTTTCGGGACTGAAGCTTTCTTT. It encodes CASSPPRGFGTEAFF. The rearrangement links TRBV18 to TRBJ1-1; no firm D call. CDR3 length: 15 residues. V dropped 0 bases and J dropped 5 bases, with 13 bases sitting between them. Germline V gives CDR1 KGHSH, CDR2 LQKENI.